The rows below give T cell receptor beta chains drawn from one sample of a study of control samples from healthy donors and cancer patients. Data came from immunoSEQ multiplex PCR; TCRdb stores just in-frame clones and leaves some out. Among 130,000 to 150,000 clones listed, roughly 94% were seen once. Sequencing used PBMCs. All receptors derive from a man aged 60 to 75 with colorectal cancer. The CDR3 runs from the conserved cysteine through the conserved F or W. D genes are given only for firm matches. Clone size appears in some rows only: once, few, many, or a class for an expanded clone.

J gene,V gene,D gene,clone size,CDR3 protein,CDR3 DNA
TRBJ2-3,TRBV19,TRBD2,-,CASSLSTSGGPDTQYF,TGTGCCAGTAGTCTATCGACTAGCGGGGGTCCAGATACGCAGTATTTT
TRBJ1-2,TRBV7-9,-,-,CASSLFDVTNYGYTF,TGTGCCAGCAGCTTATTTGACGTCACTAACTATGGCTACACCTTC
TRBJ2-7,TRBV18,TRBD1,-,CASSLGDRAYEQYF,TGTGCCAGCTCACTCGGGGACAGGGCCTACGAGCAGTACTTC
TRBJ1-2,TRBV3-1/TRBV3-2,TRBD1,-,CASSQGQGNGPYGYTF,TGTGCCAGCAGCCAGGGACAGGGTAACGGGCCCTATGGCTACACCTTC
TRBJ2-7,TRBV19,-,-,CASSIDTTYEQYF,TGTGCCAGTAGTATAGACACCACCTACGAGCAGTACTTC
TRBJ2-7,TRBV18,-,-,CASSPPRGESYEQYF,TGTGCCAGCTCACCACCCAGGGGAGAGTCCTACGAGCAGTACTTC
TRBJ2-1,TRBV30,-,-,CAWSAVGEQFF,TGTGCCTGGAGTGCTGTGGGTGAGCAGTTCTTC
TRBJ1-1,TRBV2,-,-,CASSANPSRGTEAFF,TGTGCCAGCAGCGCCAACCCCTCCCGGGGAACTGAAGCTTTCTTT
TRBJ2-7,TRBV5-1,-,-,CASSLGQLDEQYF,TGCGCCAGCAGCCTCGGACAGTTGGACGAGCAGTACTTC
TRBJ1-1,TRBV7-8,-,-,CASSLALRENTEAFF,TGTGCCAGCAGCTTAGCTCTTCGGGAGAACACTGAAGCTTTCTTT
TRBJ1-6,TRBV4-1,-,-,CASSQDVRPEGDSPLHF,TGCGCCAGCAGCCAAGACGTGAGGCCCGAAGGCGATTCACCCCTCCACTTT
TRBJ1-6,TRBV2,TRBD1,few,CASTERTGGSPLHF,TGTGCCAGCACCGAACGGACAGGGGGTTCACCCCTCCACTTT
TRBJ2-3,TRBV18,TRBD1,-,CASSGFRGTDTQYF,TGTGCCAGCTCGGGGTTCAGGGGGACAGATACGCAGTATTTT
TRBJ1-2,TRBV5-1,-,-,CASSFGDYGYTF,TGCGCCAGCAGCTTTGGGGACTATGGCTACACCTTC
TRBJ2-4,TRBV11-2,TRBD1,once,CASSPGQGGPDIQYF,TGTGCCAGCAGCCCCGGACAGGGCGGTCCGGACATTCAGTACTTC
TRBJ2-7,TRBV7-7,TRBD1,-,CASSLGQGSSYEQYF,TGTGCCAGCAGCTTAGGACAGGGGAGCTCCTACGAGCAGTACTTC
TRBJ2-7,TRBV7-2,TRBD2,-,CASSLVGLAGFPYEQYF,TGTGCCAGCAGCTTAGTGGGACTAGCGGGTTTCCCCTACGAGCAGTACTTC
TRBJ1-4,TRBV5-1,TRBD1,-,CASADRTNEKLFF,TGCGCCAGCGCGGACAGGACTAATGAAAAACTGTTTTTT
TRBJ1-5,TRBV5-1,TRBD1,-,CASSPGQGAGQPQHF,TGCGCCAGCAGCCCGGGACAGGGGGCTGGCCAGCCCCAGCATTTT
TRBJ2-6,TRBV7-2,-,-,CASSLDGANVLTF,TGTGCCAGCAGCTTAGATGGGGCCAACGTCCTGACTTTC
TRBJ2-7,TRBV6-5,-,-,CASSYSGVLSYEQYF,TGTGCCAGCAGTTACTCAGGGGTCCTCTCCTACGAGCAGTACTTC
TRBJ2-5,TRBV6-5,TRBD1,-,CASRGWGQQETQYF,TGTGCCAGCAGGGGGTGGGGACAGCAAGAGACCCAGTACTTC
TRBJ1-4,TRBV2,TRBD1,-,CASTPGQANEKLFF,TGTGCCAGCACCCCCGGACAGGCGAATGAAAAACTGTTTTTT
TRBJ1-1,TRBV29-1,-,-,CSGANTEAFF,TGCAGCGGAGCGAACACTGAAGCTTTCTTT
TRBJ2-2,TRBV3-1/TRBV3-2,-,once,CASSSGGGAGELFF,TGTGCCAGCAGCTCAGGGGGAGGGGCCGGGGAGCTGTTTTTT
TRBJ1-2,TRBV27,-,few,CASSLRGPGAFFYGYTF,TGTGCCAGCAGTTTAAGGGGACCGGGGGCCTTTTTCTATGGCTACACCTTC
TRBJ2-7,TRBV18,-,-,CASSPGSFSYEQYF,TGTGCCAGCTCACCGGGGTCGTTTTCCTACGAGCAGTACTTC
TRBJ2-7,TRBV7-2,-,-,CASSLAGGGSYEQYF,TGTGCCAGCAGCTTAGCCGGGGGTGGTTCCTACGAGCAGTACTTC
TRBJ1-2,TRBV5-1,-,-,CASGGAGSNYGYTF,TGCGCCAGCGGCGGGGCAGGCTCTAACTATGGCTACACCTTC
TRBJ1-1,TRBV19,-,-,CASSIENTEAFF,TGTGCCAGTAGTATTGAGAACACTGAAGCTTTCTTT
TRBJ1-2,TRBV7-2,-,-,CASSLQGLNYGYTF,TGTGCCAGCAGCTTACAAGGCCTTAACTATGGCTACACCTTC
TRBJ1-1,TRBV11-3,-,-,CASSLGENTEAFF,TGTGCCAGCAGCTTAGGAGAGAACACTGAAGCTTTCTTT
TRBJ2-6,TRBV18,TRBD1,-,CASSPQDRAAGANVLTF,TGTGCCAGCTCACCACAGGACAGGGCGGCTGGGGCCAACGTCCTGACTTTC
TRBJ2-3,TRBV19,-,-,CASKGISTDTQYF,TGTGCCAGTAAGGGCATAAGCACAGATACGCAGTATTTT
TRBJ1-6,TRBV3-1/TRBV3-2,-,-,CASSLGTVSPLHF,TGTGCCAGCAGCCTAGGGACCGTTTCACCCCTCCACTTT
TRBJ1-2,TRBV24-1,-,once,CATNYGYGYTF,TGTGCCACCAATTACGGCTATGGCTACACCTTC
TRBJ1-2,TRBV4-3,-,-,CASSHSDGLLYGYTF,TGCGCCAGCAGCCACTCGGACGGACTTCTCTATGGCTACACCTTC
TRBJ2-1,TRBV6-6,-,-,CASSRLDEQFF,TGTGCCAGCTCGCGACTCGATGAGCAGTTCTTC
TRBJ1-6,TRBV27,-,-,CASSLRPGNYNSPLHF,TGTGCCAGCAGTTTACGGCCAGGAAATTATAATTCACCCCTCCACTTT
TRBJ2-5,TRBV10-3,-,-,CAISERKETQYF,TGTGCCATCAGTGAGAGGAAAGAGACCCAGTACTTC
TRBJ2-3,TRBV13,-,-,CASSLGQDTQYF,TGTGCCAGCAGCTTAGGGCAAGATACGCAGTATTTT
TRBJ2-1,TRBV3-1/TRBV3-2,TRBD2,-,CASSQDGRVAGYSWNEQFF,TGTGCCAGCAGCCAAGATGGGAGAGTAGCGGGGTATTCGTGGAATGAGCAGTTCTTC
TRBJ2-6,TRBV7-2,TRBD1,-,CASSLAFGDRSSGANVLTF,TGTGCCAGCAGCTTAGCGTTCGGGGACAGAAGCTCTGGGGCCAACGTCCTGACTTTC
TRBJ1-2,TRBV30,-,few,CAWKRPGFPLGGYTF,TGTGCCTGGAAGAGGCCAGGGTTCCCCCTTGGGGGCTACACCTTC
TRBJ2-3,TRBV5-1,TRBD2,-,CASSSGLAGRSTDTQYF,TGCGCCAGCAGCTCGGGACTAGCGGGACGTAGCACAGATACGCAGTATTTT
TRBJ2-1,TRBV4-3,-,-,CASSQSGTRSYNEQFF,TGCGCCAGCAGCCAGTCAGGGACAAGGTCCTACAATGAGCAGTTCTTC
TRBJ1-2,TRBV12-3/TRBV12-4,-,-,CASSPGVYGYTF,TGTGCCAGCAGTCCGGGGGTCTATGGCTACACCTTC